The 2 T cell receptor beta chains below were found in one sample sequenced in a study of T cell clones after liver transplantation. Libraries were prepared by immunoSEQ multiplex PCR; TCRdb keeps only in-frame clonotypes and omits some of them. The repertoire includes some 80,000 clones, 84% of them detected once, and more than 2% sits in the top ten. The sample was CD4+ T cells from blood, taken 48 to 50 months after liver transplant. The receptors stem from a human patient who received a liver transplant. Some T cells may have originated in the graft donor.

This clone was seen a single time. CDR3 coding DNA: TGTGCCAGCAGCTTAGGACTAGACGAGACCCAGTACTTC. It encodes CASSLGLDETQYF. The rearrangement uses TRBV7-3 and TRBJ2-5; 7 bases are a match to TRBD2. CDR1 SGHTA and CDR2 FQGTGA come from the germline V gene. J lost 5 bases, V lost 2 bases, and 2 bases had no gene match. The CDR3 is 13 residues long.

This chain uses TRBV30 with TRBJ1-3; 8 nucleotides align to TRBD1. V dropped 4 bases and J dropped 0; count of bases not matched to a gene: 5. The CDR3 spans 15 residues. In germline, CDR1 is GTSNPN, CDR2 SVGIG (reference sequence). CDR3 sequence reads: CAWTSQGASGNTIYF. The CDR3 DNA sequence: TGTGCCTGGACCTCTCAGGGGGCCTCTGGAAACACCATATATTTT.